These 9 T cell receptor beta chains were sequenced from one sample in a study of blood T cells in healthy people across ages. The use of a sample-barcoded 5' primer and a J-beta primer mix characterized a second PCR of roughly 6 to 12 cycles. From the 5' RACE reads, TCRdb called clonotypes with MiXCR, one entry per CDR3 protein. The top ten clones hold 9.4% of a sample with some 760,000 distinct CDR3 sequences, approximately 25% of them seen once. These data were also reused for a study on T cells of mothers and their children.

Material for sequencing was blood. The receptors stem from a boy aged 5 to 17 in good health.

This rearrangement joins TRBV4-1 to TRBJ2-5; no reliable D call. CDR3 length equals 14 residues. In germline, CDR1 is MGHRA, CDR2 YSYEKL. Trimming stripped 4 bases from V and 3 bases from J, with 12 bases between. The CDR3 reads CASSPDPMEETQYF. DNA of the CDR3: TGCGCCAGCAGCCCGGACCCGATGGAAGAGACCCAGTACTTC.

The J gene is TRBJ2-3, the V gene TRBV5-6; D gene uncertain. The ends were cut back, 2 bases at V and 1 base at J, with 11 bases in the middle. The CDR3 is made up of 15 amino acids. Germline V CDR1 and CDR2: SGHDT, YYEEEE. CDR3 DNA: TGTGCCAGCAGCTTTGTCGGCAGCGGCACAGATACGCAGTATTTT. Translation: CASSFVGSGTDTQYF. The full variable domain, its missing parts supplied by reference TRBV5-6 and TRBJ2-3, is DAGVTQSPTHLIKTRGQQVTLRCSPKSGHDTVSWYQQALGQGPQFIFQYYEEEERQRGNFPDRFSGHQFPNYSSELNVNALLLGDSALYLCASSFVGSGTDTQYFGPGTRLTVL.

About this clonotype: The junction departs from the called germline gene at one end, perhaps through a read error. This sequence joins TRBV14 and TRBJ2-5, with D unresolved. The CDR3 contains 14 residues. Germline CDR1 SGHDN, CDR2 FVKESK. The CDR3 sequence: CASSQGPIQETQYF. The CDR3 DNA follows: TGCGCCAGCAGCCAAGGACCGATCCAAGAGACCCAGTACTTC.

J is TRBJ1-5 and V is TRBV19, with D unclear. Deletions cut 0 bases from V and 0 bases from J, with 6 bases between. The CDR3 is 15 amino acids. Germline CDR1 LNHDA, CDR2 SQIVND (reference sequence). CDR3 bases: TGTGCCAGTAGTATAGAGGGGTATAGCAATCAGCCCCAGCATTTT. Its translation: CASSIEGYSNQPQHF.

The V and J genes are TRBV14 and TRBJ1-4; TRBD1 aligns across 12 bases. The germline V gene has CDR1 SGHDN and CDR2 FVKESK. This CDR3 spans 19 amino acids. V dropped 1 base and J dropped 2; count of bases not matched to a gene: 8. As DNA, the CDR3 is TGTGCCAGCAGCCAAGGCCGGGACAGGGGGCCTGGGACTAATGAAAAACTGTTTTTT. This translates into CASSQGRDRGPGTNEKLFF.

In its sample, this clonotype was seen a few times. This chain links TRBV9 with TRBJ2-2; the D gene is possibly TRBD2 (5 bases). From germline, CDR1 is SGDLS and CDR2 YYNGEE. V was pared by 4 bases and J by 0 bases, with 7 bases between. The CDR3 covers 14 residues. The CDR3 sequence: CASSRGPNTGELFF. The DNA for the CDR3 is TGTGCCAGCAGCAGAGGGCCGAACACCGGGGAGCTGTTTTTT.

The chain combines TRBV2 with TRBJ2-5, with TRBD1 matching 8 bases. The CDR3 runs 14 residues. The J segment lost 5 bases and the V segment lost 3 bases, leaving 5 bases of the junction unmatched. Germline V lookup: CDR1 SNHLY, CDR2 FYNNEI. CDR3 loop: CASSDRQGTETQYF. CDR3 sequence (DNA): TGTGCCAGCAGTGACCGACAGGGGACGGAGACCCAGTACTTC. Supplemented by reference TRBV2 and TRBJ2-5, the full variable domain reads EPEVTQTPSHQVTQMGQEVILRCVPISNHLYFYWYRQILGQKVEFLVSFYNNEISEKSEIFDDQFSVERPDGSNFTLKIRSTKLEDSAMYFCASSDRQGTETQYFGPGTRLLVL.

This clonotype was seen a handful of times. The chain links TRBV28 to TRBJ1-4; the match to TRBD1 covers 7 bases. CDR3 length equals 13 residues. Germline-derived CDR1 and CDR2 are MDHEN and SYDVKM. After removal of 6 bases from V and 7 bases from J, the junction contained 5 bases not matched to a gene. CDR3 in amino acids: CASRPAGGEKLFF. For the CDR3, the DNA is TGTGCCAGCAGACCGGCAGGGGGTGAAAAACTGTTTTTT.

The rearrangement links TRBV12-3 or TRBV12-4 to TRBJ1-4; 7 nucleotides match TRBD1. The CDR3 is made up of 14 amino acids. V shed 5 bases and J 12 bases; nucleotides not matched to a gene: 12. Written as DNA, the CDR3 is TGTGCCAGCAGTGTGATAGGGGGCGGTGAGGAACTGTTTTTT. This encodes CASSVIGGGEELFF.